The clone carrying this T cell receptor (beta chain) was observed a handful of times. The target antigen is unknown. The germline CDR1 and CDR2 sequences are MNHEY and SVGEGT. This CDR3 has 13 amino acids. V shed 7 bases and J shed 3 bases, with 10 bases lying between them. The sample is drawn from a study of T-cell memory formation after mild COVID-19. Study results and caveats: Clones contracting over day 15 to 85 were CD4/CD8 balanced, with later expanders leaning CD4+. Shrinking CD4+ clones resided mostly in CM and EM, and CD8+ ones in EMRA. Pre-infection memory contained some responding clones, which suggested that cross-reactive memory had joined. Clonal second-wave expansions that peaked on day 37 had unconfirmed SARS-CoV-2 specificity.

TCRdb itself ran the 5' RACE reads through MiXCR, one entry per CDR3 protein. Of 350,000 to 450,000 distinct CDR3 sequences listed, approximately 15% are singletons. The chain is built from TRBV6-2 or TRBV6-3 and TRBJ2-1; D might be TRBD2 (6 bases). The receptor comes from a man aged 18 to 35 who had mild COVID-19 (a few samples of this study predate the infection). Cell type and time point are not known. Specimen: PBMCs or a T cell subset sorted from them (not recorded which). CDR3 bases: TGTGCCAGCAACCGGGGGTACTACAATGAGCAGTTCTTC. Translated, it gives CASNRGYYNEQFF.